This TCR beta chain was found in a study of CD4+ T cells in melanoma. Within the sample, this clone is medium-sized. Antigen unknown. The study's findings and limits: A reported correlation linked neoantigen-specific CD4+ T cells to CD8+, macrophage and B cell function. Neoantigen-specific CD4+ T cells in melanoma reportedly had diverse differentiation states.

Clones were read by immunoSEQ multiplex PCR, and TCRdb kept only the in-frame ones, dropping some. Of 9,000 to 13,000 clones listed, around 84% are singletons. The V gene lost 6 bases and the J gene lost 2 bases, with 11 bases spanning the gap. The CDR3 consists of 14 residues. CDR1 is SNHLY, CDR2 FYNNEI, per germline. The receptor comes from a human donor with melanoma. What was sequenced was cells from a culture (not recorded whether cultured in vitro). The chain is built from TRBV2 and TRBJ1-3; a weak D match, TRBD1 (6 bases). The chain's CDR3 is CASRPQGPGNTIYF. CDR3 bases: TGTGCCAGCAGACCACAGGGCCCTGGAAACACCATATATTTT.